This TCR beta chain was retrieved from a study of identical twins. Study outcomes and limitations: Those out-of-frame alpha sequences shared by twins showed an excess of low generation probability.

TCRdb redid the calling of the 5' RACE reads with MiXCR, one entry per CDR3 protein. The data contain approximately 500,000 distinct CDR3 sequences, approximately 24% of them singletons. This clonotype has only a few counts. Its antigen is undetermined. This same sample was also taken into another study, of T cells expressing NK-cell markers. That investigation notes: Seven HCMV-seropositive donors and one seronegative donor made up the eight sequenced donors. Expanded NKG2C+ T cell clones had unclear HCMV specificity.

Sequencing input: CD4+ T cells sorted from blood. This sequence was found in a woman aged 18-35 years in good health.

The CDR3 DNA sequence: TGTGCCAGCAGCAGGGTACCGGGAGCCGTAAGATACAATGAGCAGTTCTTC. This gives the protein CASSRVPGAVRYNEQFF. The chain recombines TRBV6-1 with TRBJ2-1; possible D gene TRBD2, 6 bases. The CDR3 extends over 17 amino acids. Trimming removed 6 bases from V and 4 bases from J, with 22 bases in between. CDR1 is MNHNS, CDR2 SASEGT, per germline.